The 28 T cell receptor beta chains reported below all come from one sample, sequenced in a study of blood T cell repertoires in COVID-19. The repertoire was sequenced with immunoSEQ multiplex PCR; TCRdb's copy has only in-frame clones and lacks some. This table has 150,000 to 200,000 clones, around 82% appearing once. Sample: PBMCs or T cells enriched from blood (not recorded which). The receptors come from a woman aged 60-75 years with acute COVID-19.

This clone was seen more than once but under ten times. The chain joins TRBV29-1 to TRBJ1-1; D call uncertain. Germline V lookup: CDR1 SQVTM, CDR2 ANQGSEA. Trimming removed 1 base at V and 1 base at J, with 10 bases between. This CDR3 has 14 residues. The DNA for the CDR3 is TGCAGCGTTGAAGCTGGCGGTGAGAACACTGAAGCTTTCTTT. It codes for CSVEAGGENTEAFF. The entire variable domain, with the rest obtained from reference TRBV29-1 and TRBJ1-1, is as follows: SAVISQKPSRDICQRGTSLTIQCQVDSQVTMMFWYRQQPGQSLTLIATANQGSEATYESGFVIDKFPISRPNLTFSTLTVSNMSPEDSSIYLCSVEAGGENTEAFFGQGTRLTVV.

V and J are TRBV21-1 and TRBJ2-7; TRBD2 was called by the table and not checked on the DNA. TRBV21-1 is a known pseudogene. The CDR3 runs 12 residues. The DNA of the CDR3 is TGTGCCAGCAGCAAACATAGATACGAGCAGTACTTC. It is translated as CASSKHRYEQYF.

Details on this clone: Other nucleotide sequences from this sample produce the same CDR3. V usage is TRBV7-2 and J usage is TRBJ2-1, with 7 bases matching TRBD2. CDR3 length: 13 amino acids. Trimming removed 5 bases from V and 7 bases from J; junction bases left unmatched: 5. Germline CDR1 reads SGHTA; CDR2 reads FQGNSA. CDR3 sequence: CASSRRGSNEQFF. The DNA of the CDR3 is TGTGCCAGCAGCCGACGCGGGAGTAATGAGCAGTTCTTC.

This clone was picked up a small number of times. The rearrangement joins TRBV5-4 to TRBJ2-7; 9 nucleotides align to TRBD1. The CDR3 runs to 16 residues. Germline V gene lookup returns CDR1 SGHNT and CDR2 YYREEE (reference sequence). Trimming took 4 bases from V and 2 from J; bases not matched to a gene: 10. CDR3 bases: TGTGCCAGCAGCCCGATGGGCGGGACAGGGCCCTACGAGCAGTACTTC. It encodes CASSPMGGTGPYEQYF.

The CDR3 loop reads CASSLMGRGEDTQYF. As DNA, the CDR3 is TGTGCCAGCAGCTTAATGGGCAGGGGGGAAGATACGCAGTATTTT. The chain links TRBV7-9 to TRBJ2-3; maybe TRBD1 (7 bases). CDR1 is SEHNR and CDR2 is FQNEAQ in the germline V gene (reference sequence). The CDR3 runs 15 residues. V lost 2 bases and J 5 bases, leaving 14 bases between the germline ends.

CDR3 bases: TGTGCCAGCAGCTATTGGGACAGGGGAGGGACTGAAGCTTTCTTT. As protein: CASSYWDRGGTEAFF. The chain joins TRBV7-2 to TRBJ1-1, with TRBD1 matching over 10 bases. V gave up 4 bases and J gave up 5 bases; unmatched junction bases: 7. This CDR3 has 15 residues. Germline V CDR1 and CDR2: SGHTA, FQGNSA.

The chain uses TRBV11-2 and TRBJ1-3; TRBD1 matches at 9 bases. Germline V gene sequence: CDR1 SGHAT, CDR2 FQNNGV. Trimming at V came to 1 base and at J to 7 bases, leaving 14 bases not matched to a gene. The CDR3 has 18 amino acids. The CDR3 bases are TGTGCCAGCAGCTTAGCACCCCGAGGGACAGGGAAAGGGAACACCATATATTTT. Translation gives CASSLAPRGTGKGNTIYF.

This chain uses TRBV5-1 with TRBJ2-1; TRBD2 might be the D (5 bases). The germline CDR1 and CDR2 sequences are SGHRS and YFSETQ. CDR3 length equals 16 residues. The V and J ends lost 0 bases and 2 bases respectively, with 12 bases between them. The DNA for the CDR3 is TGCGCCAGCAGCTTGGCCGCCGGACTGGCCTACAATGAGCAGTTCTTC. This gives the protein CASSLAAGLAYNEQFF.

Comments on this clone: Other DNA sequences of this sample code for an identical CDR3. This chain joins TRBV6-5 and TRBJ2-5, with 7 bases lining up with TRBD1. This CDR3 has 14 residues. Germline CDR1 and CDR2: MNHEY and SVGAGI. The V segment lost 5 bases and the J segment 1 base; nucleotides outside the gene matches: 4. CDR3 in DNA: TGTGCCAGCAGTCCCCGGGACAGCCAAGAGACCCAGTACTTC. Translating it yields CASSPRDSQETQYF.

The chain employs TRBV9 and TRBJ1-4, with unresolved D. Germline CDR1 is SGDLS and CDR2 is YYNGEE. Trimming stripped 1 base from V and 0 bases from J, with 10 bases between. This CDR3 is built from 16 residues. The CDR3 nucleotides read TGTGCCAGCAGCGTATCCCCGTTTGCAACTAATGAAAAACTGTTTTTT. As protein: CASSVSPFATNEKLFF.

The V and J genes are TRBV6-5 and TRBJ2-1; TRBD2 agrees at 11 bases. The CDR3 extends over 15 amino acids. Germline CDR1 MNHEY, CDR2 SVGAGI. The CDR3 is CAVTGLAGGNNEQFF. The CDR3 bases are TGTGCAGTCACGGGGCTAGCGGGAGGTAACAATGAGCAGTTCTTC.

V and J are TRBV7-8 and TRBJ2-3; 7 bases fit TRBD2. V lost 5 bases to trimming and J lost 1 base; unmatched junction nucleotides: 12. CDR3 length equals 17 residues. Germline V gene data show CDR1 as SGHVS and CDR2 as FQNEAQ. CDR3 sequence: CASSPRLGLAGTDTQYF. CDR3 in DNA: TGTGCCAGCAGCCCGCGCTTAGGGCTAGCGGGCACAGATACGCAGTATTTT.

The chain recombines TRBV7-8 with TRBJ1-1; a possible D gene is TRBD1 (6 bases). The V gene's germline CDR1 is SGHVS and CDR2 FQNEAQ. The V gene lost 3 bases and the J gene lost 0 bases, with 8 bases spanning the gap. The CDR3 is made up of 14 amino acids. The CDR3 nucleotides read TGTGCCAGCAGCTTGGACAGTATGAACACTGAAGCTTTCTTT. Translated: CASSLDSMNTEAFF.

The rearrangement links TRBV11-2 to TRBJ2-3; the match to TRBD1 covers 11 bases. V lost 8 bases to trimming and J lost 0 bases; unmatched junction nucleotides: 13. This CDR3 contains 18 residues. Germline CDR1 SGHAT, CDR2 FQNNGV. CDR3 loop: CASGSRDRGWYSTDTQYF. The CDR3 DNA is TGTGCCAGCGGGTCCCGGGACAGGGGGTGGTATAGCACAGATACGCAGTATTTT.

The V and J genes are TRBV24-1 and TRBJ1-2; D possibly corresponds to TRBD1 (5 bases). The germline gives CDR1 KGHDR, CDR2 SFDVKD. The germline V and J ends were trimmed by 12 bases and 6 bases, with 19 bases remaining between them. The CDR3 runs 13 residues. The CDR3 loop is CADGSREVNGYTF. CDR3 nucleotides: TGTGCCGACGGGAGCAGGGAGGTGAATGGCTACACCTTC.

This clone was counted a few times. V gene TRBV2 combines with J gene TRBJ1-5, with TRBD1 matching 7 bases. Germline V gene data show CDR1 as SNHLY and CDR2 as FYNNEI. V was clipped by 11 bases and J by 2 bases; unmatched bases: 9. CDR3 length equals 14 residues. The DNA for the CDR3 is TGTGCCGGAGGGGGCCTAAGGGGCAATCAGCCCCAGCATTTT. It yields the protein CAGGGLRGNQPQHF.

The rearrangement links TRBV19 to TRBJ2-6; TRBD2 aligns across 7 bases. CDR3 size: 15 residues. CDR1 LNHDA and CDR2 SQIVND come from the germline V gene (reference sequence). V was clipped by 3 bases and J by 2 bases; unmatched bases: 1. CDR3 coding DNA: TGTGCCAGTAGTATCCGGGGGGCTGGGGCCAACGTCCTGACTTTC. As protein: CASSIRGAGANVLTF. The full variable domain, in which reference TRBV19 and TRBJ2-6 provide the parts outside the CDR3, is DGGITQSPKYLFRKEGQNVTLSCEQNLNHDAMYWYRQDPGQGLRLIYYSQIVNDFQKGDIAEGYSVSREKKESFPLTVTSAQKNPTAFYLCASSIRGAGANVLTFGAGSRLTVL.

The rearrangement uses TRBV9 and TRBJ1-1, with D possibly being TRBD1 (6 bases). Germline V gene sequence: CDR1 SGDLS, CDR2 YYNGEE. With 0 bases removed from V and 4 bases from J, the gap between germline ends came to 19 bases. This CDR3 region has 17 residues. Here the CDR3 DNA reads TGTGCCAGCAGCGTAGGGATCGGGCAAAGGGGGAGCACTGAAGCTTTCTTT. This sequence encodes CASSVGIGQRGSTEAFF.

The V call is TRBV7-9, the J call TRBJ1-1; D might be TRBD1 (6 bases). Trimming took 3 bases from V and 5 from J, leaving 16 bases between them. This CDR3 spans 15 amino acids. Germline V gene lookup returns CDR1 SEHNR and CDR2 FQNEAQ (reference sequence). This chain's CDR3 is CASSLGYGGHTEAFF. The CDR3 DNA follows: TGTGCCAGCAGCTTGGGTTATGGGGGCCATACTGAAGCTTTCTTT.

The CDR3 region is CASSLEGQLDTGELFF. Written as DNA, the CDR3 is TGTGCCAGCAGCTTGGAAGGACAATTGGACACCGGGGAGCTGTTTTTT. V usage is TRBV5-6 and J usage is TRBJ2-2; maybe TRBD1 (5 bases). V lost 0 bases and J lost 3, with 12 bases in between. The germline gives CDR1 SGHDT, CDR2 YYEEEE. The CDR3 length is 16 residues. Drawing the rest from reference TRBV5-6 and TRBJ2-2, the complete variable domain is DAGVTQSPTHLIKTRGQQVTLRCSPKSGHDTVSWYQQALGQGPQFIFQYYEEEERQRGNFPDRFSGHQFPNYSSELNVNALLLGDSALYLCASSLEGQLDTGELFFGEGSRLTVL.

V is TRBV27 and J is TRBJ2-5; 16 bases are a match to TRBD2. With V trimmed by 4 bases and J by 7 bases, 6 bases remained unmatched. Germline V lookup: CDR1 MNHEY, CDR2 SMNVEV (reference sequence). The CDR3 runs to 16 residues. The CDR3 loop reads CASSSIGTSGGVTQYF. CDR3 bases: TGTGCCAGCAGTTCGATAGGGACTAGCGGGGGGGTGACCCAGTACTTC.

This chain connects TRBV5-5 to TRBJ2-1, with 8 bases identical to TRBD2. CDR3 length: 20 amino acids. Trimming took 7 bases from V and 0 from J; bases not matched to a gene: 21. The germline CDR1 and CDR2 sequences are SGHKS and YYEKEE (reference sequence). CDR3 nucleotides: TGTGCCAGCTCGCCCAAGCGGGAGTATAGGCCTTGGGGCTCCTACAATGAGCAGTTCTTC. Residues: CASSPKREYRPWGSYNEQFF.

The chain combines TRBV7-9 with TRBJ1-1; D is possibly TRBD1 (5 bases). V lost 0 bases and J lost 3, with 11 bases in between. The CDR3 consists of 15 residues. Germline CDR1 and CDR2: SEHNR and FQNEAQ (reference sequence). CDR3 loop: CASSLAPGGDTEAFF. The CDR3 region has the DNA TGTGCCAGCAGCTTAGCTCCGGGAGGGGACACTGAAGCTTTCTTT. The whole variable domain, filled in from reference TRBV7-9 and TRBJ1-1, reads DTGVSQNPRHKITKRGQNVTFRCDPISEHNRLYWYRQTLGQGPEFLTYFQNEAQLEKSRLLSDRFSAERPKGSFSTLEIQRTEQGDSAMYLCASSLAPGGDTEAFFGQGTRLTVV.

This sequence joins TRBV12-3 or TRBV12-4 and TRBJ1-1, with 9 bases lining up with TRBD1. This CDR3 is built from 13 residues. V was pared by 6 bases and J by 5 bases, with 4 bases of the junction left unmatched. CDR3 sequence: CASREQGATEAFF. The CDR3 bases are TGTGCCAGCAGGGAACAGGGGGCAACTGAAGCTTTCTTT.

The chain uses TRBV9 and TRBJ1-4, with TRBD1 matching over 8 bases. V dropped 3 bases and J dropped 10; count of bases not matched to a gene: 14. CDR1 and CDR2 (germline): SGDLS, YYNGEE. This CDR3 has 16 amino acids. In nucleotides, the CDR3 is TGTGCCAGCAGCGCGGAGTCACAGGGGGGCCCCGCAAAACTGTTTTTT. Protein sequence: CASSAESQGGPAKLFF.

The chain combines TRBV7-9 with TRBJ1-2; D ambiguous. V gave up 0 bases and J gave up 8 bases, with 13 bases separating them. The germline gives CDR1 SEHNR, CDR2 FQNEAQ (reference sequence). This CDR3 contains 14 residues. The CDR3 nucleotides are TGTGCCAGCAGCTTAGCGCAACGCCTTGGCGGCTACACCTTC. The encoded protein is CASSLAQRLGGYTF.

The genes are TRBV6-6 and TRBJ2-7; the D gene is possibly TRBD2 (5 bases). Trimming removed 2 bases at V and 0 bases at J, with 14 bases between. Germline values: CDR1 MNHNY, CDR2 SVGAGI (reference sequence). The CDR3 is 16 residues long. The CDR3 spells CASSYGIAPPSYEQYF. The CDR3 nucleotides are TGTGCCAGCAGTTACGGGATAGCGCCACCCTCCTACGAGCAGTACTTC.

The rearrangement links TRBV5-8 to TRBJ1-2; possible D gene TRBD1, 6 bases. The V gene lost 0 bases and the J gene lost 2 bases, with 14 bases spanning the gap. This CDR3 is built from 16 residues. Germline CDR1 reads SGHTS; CDR2 reads YDEGEE. CDR3 nucleotides: TGTGCCAGCAGCTTGGTAGTACAGGGCGCCAACTATGGCTACACCTTC. This sequence encodes CASSLVVQGANYGYTF.